A single sample gave rise to the 25 T cell receptor beta chains below, sequenced in a study of T cell changes during pregnancy in multiple sclerosis. Assay used: immunoSEQ multiplex PCR; TCRdb lists only in-frame clones, some missing. In the table there are tens of thousands of clones, under 95% of which are singletons. This specimen was CD4+ T cells from peripheral blood mononuclear cells, taken before pregnancy. The receptor set was obtained from a female donor with multiple sclerosis, enrolled in a pregnancy study.

This chain joins TRBV5-1 and TRBJ1-4; possible D gene TRBD1, 6 bases. The V end lost 4 bases, the J end lost 5 bases, and 15 bases lay between the germline ends. Germline V CDR1 and CDR2: SGHRS, YFSETQ. CDR3 length equals 15 residues. The CDR3 region is CASSGSHDRNEKLFF. The CDR3 DNA reads TGCGCCAGCAGCGGAAGCCACGACAGGAATGAAAAACTGTTTTTT.

The chain has TRBV6-1 and TRBJ2-7, with D possibly TRBD2 on 5 matching bases. CDR3 length: 12 residues. Germline V lookup: CDR1 MNHNS, CDR2 SASEGT. With 4 bases removed from V and 5 bases from J, the gap between germline ends came to 9 bases. CDR3 sequence reads: CASSGEGNEQYF. The CDR3 DNA reads TGTGCCAGCAGTGGCGAGGGTAACGAGCAGTACTTC.

The V and J genes are TRBV6-5 and TRBJ2-1; perhaps TRBD1 as D (6 bases). Germline V lookup: CDR1 MNHEY, CDR2 SVGAGI. This CDR3 region has 15 residues. Trimming stripped 8 bases from V and 0 bases from J, with 14 bases between. The DNA of the CDR3 is TGTGCCAGCCGCCTCATGGGACACTCCTACAATGAGCAGTTCTTC. Translating it yields CASRLMGHSYNEQFF.

The rearrangement uses TRBV5-6 and TRBJ2-2; D is unresolved. CDR1 is SGHDT and CDR2 is YYEEEE in the germline V gene. The V end lost 2 bases, the J end lost 1 base, and 9 bases lay between the germline ends. The CDR3 spans 15 residues. CDR3 DNA: TGTGCCAGCAGCTTTCGCGGAGTGAACACCGGGGAGCTGTTTTTT. Translated, it gives CASSFRGVNTGELFF.

The V gene is TRBV19, the J gene TRBJ2-2, with 10 bases lining up with TRBD1. CDR1 is LNHDA, CDR2 SQIVND, per germline (reference sequence). This CDR3 is built from 19 residues. After removal of 5 bases from V and 6 bases from J, the junction contained 18 bases not matched to a gene. As DNA, the CDR3 is TGTGCCAGTAGTCTTGACAGGGGGCATAGACTAGCTCCACCCGGGGAGCTGTTTTTT. Its translation: CASSLDRGHRLAPPGELFF.

This chain joins TRBV7-2 and TRBJ2-7; D might be TRBD1 (6 bases). V was shortened by 5 bases and J by 0 bases, with 17 bases between the two germline ends. CDR1 SGHTA and CDR2 FQGNSA come from the germline V gene. The CDR3 consists of 16 residues. The CDR3 spells CASSPSTGQFSYEQYF. The CDR3 DNA is TGTGCCAGCAGCCCATCAACAGGACAGTTCTCCTACGAGCAGTACTTC.

This sequence joins TRBV5-1 and TRBJ2-5; TRBD1 matches at 7 bases. The CDR3 runs 13 residues. V lost 6 bases and J lost 5; bases outside the gene matches: 7. Germline lookup yields CDR1 SGHRS and CDR2 YFSETQ. DNA for the CDR3: TGCGCCAGCACCGACAGGGTTGGTGAGACCCAGTACTTC. Residues: CASTDRVGETQYF.

This clone occurred once. The gene calls are TRBV9 and TRBJ1-6; D is perhaps TRBD1 (6 bases). The germline V gene encodes CDR1 SGDLS and CDR2 YYNGEE. CDR3 size: 17 residues. The germline V and J ends were trimmed by 0 bases and 0 bases, with 10 bases remaining between them. The CDR3 region has the DNA TGTGCCAGCAGCGTAGGGACAGTCAGCTCCTATAATTCACCCCTCCACTTT. It translates to CASSVGTVSSYNSPLHF.

The chain has TRBV13 and TRBJ2-7, with TRBD1 matching 7 bases. The CDR3 spans 14 residues. Germline CDR1 reads PRHDT; CDR2 reads FYEKMQ (reference sequence). V shed 4 bases and J 3 bases; nucleotides not matched to a gene: 6. The CDR3: CASSYDRAGYEQYF. CDR3 coding DNA: TGTGCCAGCAGCTACGACAGGGCCGGCTACGAGCAGTACTTC. Using reference TRBV13 and TRBJ2-7 for the parts outside the CDR3, the full variable domain is AAGVIQSPRHLIKEKRETATLKCYPIPRHDTVYWYQQGPGQDPQFLISFYEKMQSDKGSIPDRFSAQQFSDYHSELNMSSLELGDSALYFCASSYDRAGYEQYFGPGTRLTVT.

The chain couples TRBV18 to TRBJ2-7; D is possibly TRBD2 (6 bases). Looked up from germline, CDR1 is KGHSH and CDR2 is LQKENI. Between the trimmed V and J ends, which lost 3 bases and 0 bases, there was a span of 12 bases. The length of the CDR3 is 15 residues. CDR3 in amino acids: CASSPGTANSYEQYF. CDR3 DNA sequence: TGTGCCAGCTCACCGGGGACTGCGAACTCCTACGAGCAGTACTTC. Based on the CDR3 plus reference TRBV18 and TRBJ2-7, the full variable domain is NAGVMQNPRHLVRRRGQEARLRCSPMKGHSHVYWYRQLPEEGLKFMVYLQKENIIDESGMPKERFSAEFPKEGPSILRIQQVVRGDSAAYFCASSPGTANSYEQYFGPGTRLTVT.

The chain uses TRBV15 and TRBJ2-3; tentative D call: TRBD1 (6 bases). V was shortened by 1 base and J by 1 base, with 9 bases between the two germline ends. Germline CDR1 is LNHNV and CDR2 is YYDKDF (reference sequence). The length of the CDR3 is 15 residues. The CDR3 loop is CATSRGPGGTDTQYF. CDR3 coding DNA: TGTGCCACCAGCAGAGGGCCAGGGGGCACAGATACGCAGTATTTT. Complete variable domain (other parts from reference TRBV15 and TRBJ2-3): DAMVIQNPRYQVTQFGKPVTLSCSQTLNHNVMYWYQQKSSQAPKLLFHYYDKDFNNEADTPDNFQSRRPNTSFCFLDIRSPGLGDTAMYLCATSRGPGGTDTQYFGPGTRLTVL.

The J gene is TRBJ2-1, the V gene TRBV11-3; D call uncertain. Germline lookup yields CDR1 SGHNT and CDR2 YENEEA. The CDR3 is 13 residues long. Trimming removed 1 base at V and 7 bases at J, with 8 bases between. The CDR3 region has the DNA TGTGCCAGCAGCTTAGTCGTAGCAAATGAGCAGTTCTTC. It translates to CASSLVVANEQFF. The entire variable domain, with the rest obtained from reference TRBV11-3 and TRBJ2-1, is as follows: EAGVVQSPRYKIIEKKQPVAFWCNPISGHNTLYWYLQNLGQGPELLIRYENEEAVDDSQLPKDRFSAERLKGVDSTLKIQPAELGDSAVYLCASSLVVANEQFFGPGTRLTVL.

The gene calls are TRBV4-1 and TRBJ2-7; 11 bases line up with TRBD2. V was clipped by 3 bases and J by 3 bases; unmatched bases: 13. CDR1 MGHRA and CDR2 YSYEKL come from the germline V gene. There are 18 residues in the CDR3. The CDR3 region is CASSQQEGRLAGSYEQYF. The CDR3 nucleotides are TGCGCCAGCAGCCAGCAAGAGGGGAGACTAGCGGGAAGCTACGAGCAGTACTTC.

The V gene is TRBV9, the J gene TRBJ1-1, with 7 bases fitting TRBD1. V gave up 2 bases and J gave up 3 bases; unmatched junction bases: 7. Germline CDR1 is SGDLS and CDR2 is YYNGEE. The CDR3 has 15 residues. Written as DNA, the CDR3 is TGTGCCAGCAGCGTTTCCACAGGGGCCCACACTGAAGCTTTCTTT. It specifies CASSVSTGAHTEAFF. Combining the CDR3 with reference TRBV9 and TRBJ1-1 gives the whole variable domain DSGVTQTPKHLITATGQRVTLRCSPRSGDLSVYWYQQSLDQGLQFLIQYYNGEERAKGNILERFSAQQFPDLHSELNLSSLELGDSALYFCASSVSTGAHTEAFFGQGTRLTVV.

This chain connects TRBV5-4 to TRBJ2-2; D uncertain. V lost 3 bases to trimming and J lost 0 bases, with 6 bases between them. The CDR3 length is 14 residues. Germline loops: CDR1 SGHNT, CDR2 YYREEE (reference sequence). CDR3 sequence: CASSSTSNTGELFF. CDR3 sequence (DNA): TGTGCCAGCAGCTCGACATCGAACACCGGGGAGCTGTTTTTT.

The CDR3 region has the DNA TGTGCCAGCAGCTTTGTTCTAGCGGGCTTCTCCTACGAGCAGTACTTC. This codes for CASSFVLAGFSYEQYF. This chain connects TRBV12-1 to TRBJ2-7; the tabulated D call, TRBD2, remains unverified against the DNA. TRBV12-1 is a known pseudogene. The CDR3 extends over 16 amino acids.

This clone appeared once. The V gene is TRBV7-2, the J gene TRBJ1-3, with 8 bases matching TRBD1. CDR3 size: 14 residues. Germline V gene sequence: CDR1 SGHTA, CDR2 FQGNSA. V dropped 5 bases and J dropped 1; count of bases not matched to a gene: 1. The chain's CDR3 is CASSRQGSGNTIYF. As DNA, the CDR3 is TGTGCCAGCAGCCGACAGGGGTCTGGAAACACCATATATTTT.

This clone was picked up one time. CDR3 DNA sequence: TGTGCCAGCCGAATTTCCGCGGGTCAGCCCCAGCATTTT. Residues: CASRISAGQPQHF. The chain uses TRBV19 and TRBJ1-5; unclear D gene. Trimming pared 9 bases from V and 6 bases from J, leaving 15 bases between. The length of the CDR3 is 13 residues. The germline V gene has CDR1 LNHDA and CDR2 SQIVND (reference sequence).

The chain recombines TRBV5-6 with TRBJ2-3, with TRBD1 matching 8 bases. CDR1 and CDR2 from the germline V gene are SGHDT and YYEEEE. V shed 0 bases and J 1 base; nucleotides not matched to a gene: 1. The CDR3 loop spans 15 amino acids. CDR3 sequence (DNA): TGTGCCAGCAGCTTGGAGACAGGGGGCACAGATACGCAGTATTTT. This sequence encodes CASSLETGGTDTQYF.

This chain uses TRBV19 with TRBJ1-6, with unresolved D. CDR3 length: 14 residues. V was clipped by 0 bases and J by 4 bases, with 4 bases between them. Germline-derived CDR1 and CDR2 are LNHDA and SQIVND (reference sequence). The CDR3 bases are TGTGCCAGTAGTATAGATAGTTATAATTCACCCCTCCACTTT. It codes for CASSIDSYNSPLHF.

The chain couples TRBV7-2 to TRBJ1-6, with D possibly being TRBD1 (5 bases). The ends were cut back, 5 bases at V and 7 bases at J, with 18 bases in the middle. The CDR3 contains 16 residues. Germline assignment: CDR1 SGHTA and CDR2 FQGNSA. CDR3 protein: CASSPWGMGGNSPLHF. Here the CDR3 DNA reads TGTGCCAGCAGCCCATGGGGGATGGGAGGAAATTCACCCCTCCACTTT.

The chain links TRBV16 to TRBJ2-7; D unresolved. V was clipped by 4 bases and J by 3 bases, with 10 bases between them. The CDR3 is made up of 13 amino acids. Germline V gene sequence: CDR1 KGHSY, CDR2 FQNENV. The CDR3 region is CASSPAGIYEQYF. As DNA, the CDR3 is TGTGCCAGCAGCCCTGCAGGAATCTACGAGCAGTACTTC.

Comment on this clone: At one end, the junction sequence differs from germline, possibly due to a read error. V is TRBV4-1 and J is TRBJ2-4; 9 bases line up with TRBD2. The CDR3 totals 16 residues. The germline V gene has CDR1 MGHRA and CDR2 YSYEKL. CDR3 nucleotides: TGCGCCAGCAGCCAAGTTCCGGGACTAGCCCAAAACATTCAGTACTTC. Its protein product is CASSQVPGLAQNIQYF.

The chain links TRBV5-6 to TRBJ2-2; 7 positions match TRBD1. Trimming cost V 4 bases and J 5 bases; bases outside gene matches: 14. The CDR3 extends over 17 amino acids. From germline, CDR1 is SGHDT and CDR2 YYEEEE. The CDR3 here is CASSTTGKGALTGELFF. CDR3 in DNA: TGTGCCAGCAGCACGACCGGGAAGGGGGCGCTAACCGGGGAGCTGTTTTTT.

The V call is TRBV6-5, the J call TRBJ2-5; 7 positions agree with TRBD1. The V and J ends lost 3 bases and 0 bases, in that order; junction bases with no gene match: 7. Per germline, CDR1 MNHEY and CDR2 SVGAGI. The length of the CDR3 is 16 residues. The CDR3 DNA reads as TGTGCCAGCAGTTATGAAAGGGGACAGTACCAAGAGACCCAGTACTTC. Translated: CASSYERGQYQETQYF.